This T cell receptor beta chain is from a study of blood T cell repertoires in COVID-19. Study background: Sample material is recorded as cDNA or gDNA derived from T cells, B-cell-depleted T cells, or PBMCs.

The repertoire was sequenced with immunoSEQ multiplex PCR; TCRdb's copy has only in-frame clones and lacks some. The table has about 240,000 clones, around 85% seen once. The CDR3 totals 14 residues. The junction had 4 bases not matched to a gene; V was cut back by 5 bases and J by 2 bases. Germline V CDR1 and CDR2: MNHEY, SVGAGI. The rearrangement joins TRBV6-5 to TRBJ1-2; 8 bases are a match to TRBD1. The specimen sequenced was peripheral blood. The origin of this receptor is a woman older than 75 with acute or convalescent COVID-19. CDR3 loop: CASSTGGSNYGYTF. The CDR3 DNA reads TGTGCCAGCAGTACAGGGGGGTCGAACTATGGCTACACCTTC.